One and the same sample provided the 13 T cell receptor beta chains below, sequenced in a study of T cell repertoires in cytomegalovirus infection. TCRdb called the reads again in MiXCR, with one record for every CDR3 protein. The sample has about 260,000 distinct CDR3 sequences; roughly an eighth are singletons. The source material was PBMCs. These receptors were taken from a human donor in good health (CMV status not recorded). Some clones in this sample may be carry-over from other donors' samples.

In this sample, this clonotype turned up a few times. The V call is TRBV7-2, the J call TRBJ1-3; D is perhaps TRBD1 (5 bases). The CDR3 is 18 amino acids. The germline CDR1 and CDR2 sequences are SGHTA and FQGNSA. V was pared by 2 bases and J by 0 bases, with 17 bases between. This CDR3 reads CASSLWDDSAPSGNTIYF. The CDR3 nucleotides read TGTGCCAGCAGCTTATGGGACGATTCTGCCCCCTCTGGAAACACCATATATTTT.

This clonotype was recorded at least ten times. V is TRBV7-9 and J is TRBJ2-1; D possibly uses TRBD1 or TRBD2 (5 bases each). In germline, CDR1 is SEHNR, CDR2 FQNEAQ (reference sequence). V was cut by 4 bases and J by 0 bases, with 13 bases left in between. The CDR3 runs to 16 residues. CDR3 sequence (DNA): TGTGCCAGCAGCTCGCTGGGGGAGCTCTCCTACAATGAGCAGTTCTTC. Its protein is CASSSLGELSYNEQFF.

This chain links TRBV7-9 with TRBJ2-7; D is unclear. V lost 5 bases and J 2 bases, leaving 10 bases between the germline ends. CDR3 length: 13 residues. The germline CDR1 and CDR2 sequences are SEHNR and FQNEAQ (reference sequence). The CDR3 spells CASSPAQTYEQYF. CDR3 DNA: TGTGCCAGCAGCCCGGCCCAAACCTACGAGCAGTACTTC.

The V gene is TRBV15, the J gene TRBJ1-2; the D gene is possibly TRBD1 (5 bases). This CDR3 region has 16 residues. Germline V gene lookup returns CDR1 LNHNV and CDR2 YYDKDF (reference sequence). V was cut by 0 bases and J by 4 bases, with 15 bases left in between. The CDR3 reads CATSRDTGTGGYGYTF. CDR3 nucleotide sequence: TGTGCCACCAGCAGAGATACGGGGACTGGGGGCTATGGCTACACCTTC.

J is TRBJ2-7 and V is TRBV2; 10 bases agree with TRBD1. The CDR3 consists of 15 residues. Germline CDR1 SNHLY, CDR2 FYNNEI. V was clipped by 7 bases and J by 2 bases; unmatched bases: 8. The CDR3 spells CASNNPGQGTYEQYF. CDR3 nucleotides: TGTGCCAGCAATAACCCGGGACAGGGGACCTACGAGCAGTACTTC.

This clonotype appeared many times. V usage is TRBV7-2 and J usage is TRBJ2-1; 8 nucleotides align to TRBD2. Trimming removed 8 bases from V and 10 bases from J; junction bases left unmatched: 10. The CDR3 is 13 amino acids. Germline V CDR1 and CDR2: SGHTA, FQGNSA. The CDR3 DNA reads as TGTGCCAGCCAGATAGCGGGGAAGGGAGAGCAGTTCTTC. Translation gives CASQIAGKGEQFF.

This rearrangement joins TRBV4-1 to TRBJ2-3; D is uncertain. V lost 1 base and J lost 0, with 5 bases in between. Germline V gives CDR1 MGHRA, CDR2 YSYEKL. The CDR3 totals 14 residues. The CDR3 reads CASSQVGSTDTQYF. DNA for the CDR3: TGCGCCAGCAGCCAAGTGGGGAGCACAGATACGCAGTATTTT.

This clonotype has a count of ten or more. The genes are TRBV12-3 or TRBV12-4 and TRBJ2-1; TRBD1 matches 9 bases. V gave up 2 bases and J gave up 16 bases; unmatched junction bases: 9. CDR3 length: 13 residues. The CDR3 is CASSLRPRDREFF. In nucleotides, the CDR3 is TGTGCCAGCAGTTTAAGGCCCCGGGACAGGGAATTCTTC.

The V call is TRBV20-1, the J call TRBJ2-5; D might be TRBD1 (6 bases). The CDR3 has 13 amino acids. Germline V gene data show CDR1 as DFQATT and CDR2 as SNEGSKA (reference sequence). With 5 bases removed from V and 2 bases from J, the gap between germline ends came to 12 bases. The CDR3 here is CSAGLTGQETQYF. CDR3 DNA: TGCAGTGCTGGGTTGACAGGACAAGAGACCCAGTACTTC.

With respect to this clonotype: At one of its ends the junction is not consistent with the germline gene, which may arise from a read error. This chain links TRBV25-1 with TRBJ2-6; tentative D call: TRBD1 (5 bases). The germline gives CDR1 MGHDK, CDR2 SYGVNS. CDR3 size: 14 residues. The CDR3: CASSVGSGADVLTF. CDR3 nucleotide sequence: TGTGCCAGCAGTGTCGGATCTGGGGCCGACGTCCTGACTTTC.

This clonotype was seen at least ten times. The chain employs TRBV6-6 and TRBJ2-5; 9 nucleotides agree with TRBD2. J was trimmed by 4 bases and V by 5 bases; bases with no gene match: 14. The germline V gene has CDR1 MNHNY and CDR2 SVGAGI (reference sequence). The CDR3 consists of 17 residues. The CDR3 sequence: CASSPRIPAGGGETQYF. CDR3 in DNA: TGTGCCAGCAGTCCTCGAATCCCAGCGGGAGGTGGAGAGACCCAGTACTTC.

This clonotype was seen only a few times. The gene calls are TRBV4-1 and TRBJ2-7, with a tentative D call TRBD2 (5 bases). Germline CDR1 and CDR2: MGHRA and YSYEKL. CDR3 length: 14 amino acids. V shed 3 bases and J shed 2 bases, with 11 bases lying between them. The DNA for the CDR3 is TGCGCCAGCAGCCATTCCGGGAATACCTACGAGCAGTACTTC. It yields the protein CASSHSGNTYEQYF.

This clonotype was recorded many times. The V and J genes are TRBV14 and TRBJ1-2, with TRBD1 as a possible D gene (6 bases). The CDR3 has 16 amino acids. Deletions cut 2 bases from V and 5 bases from J, with 18 bases between. Germline CDR1 is SGHDN and CDR2 is FVKESK. The CDR3 loop reads CASSQIRGASTYGYTF. The CDR3 nucleotides read TGTGCCAGCAGCCAAATTAGGGGGGCGTCTACGTATGGCTACACCTTC.